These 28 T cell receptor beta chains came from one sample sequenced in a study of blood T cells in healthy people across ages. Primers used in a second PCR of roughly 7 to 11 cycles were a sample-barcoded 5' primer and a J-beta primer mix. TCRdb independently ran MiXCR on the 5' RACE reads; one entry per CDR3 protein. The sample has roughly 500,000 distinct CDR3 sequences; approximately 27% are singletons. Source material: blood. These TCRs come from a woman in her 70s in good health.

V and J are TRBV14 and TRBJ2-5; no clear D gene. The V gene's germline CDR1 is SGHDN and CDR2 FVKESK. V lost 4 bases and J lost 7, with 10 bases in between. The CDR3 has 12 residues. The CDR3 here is CASSRLGGTQYF. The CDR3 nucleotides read TGTGCCAGCAGCCGTCTTGGTGGGACCCAGTACTTC.

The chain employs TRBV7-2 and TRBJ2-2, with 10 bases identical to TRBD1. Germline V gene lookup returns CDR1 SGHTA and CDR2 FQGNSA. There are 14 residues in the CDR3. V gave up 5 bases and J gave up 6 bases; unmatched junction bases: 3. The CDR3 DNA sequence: TGTGCCAGCAGCACCGGACAGGGGGCCGGGGAGCTGTTTTTT. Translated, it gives CASSTGQGAGELFF.

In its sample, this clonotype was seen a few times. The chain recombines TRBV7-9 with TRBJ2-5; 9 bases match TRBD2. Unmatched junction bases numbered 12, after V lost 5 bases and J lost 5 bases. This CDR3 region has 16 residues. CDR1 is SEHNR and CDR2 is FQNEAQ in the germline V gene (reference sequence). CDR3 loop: CASSPGVAGVHETQYF. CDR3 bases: TGTGCCAGCAGCCCGGGGGTAGCGGGGGTTCATGAGACCCAGTACTTC.

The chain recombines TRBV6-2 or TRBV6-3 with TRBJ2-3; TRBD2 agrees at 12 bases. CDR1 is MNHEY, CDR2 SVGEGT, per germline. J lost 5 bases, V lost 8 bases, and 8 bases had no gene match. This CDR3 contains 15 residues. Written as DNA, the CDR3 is TGTGCCAGCGCTACCCCGGGACTAGCGGGAGATACGCAGTATTTT. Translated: CASATPGLAGDTQYF.

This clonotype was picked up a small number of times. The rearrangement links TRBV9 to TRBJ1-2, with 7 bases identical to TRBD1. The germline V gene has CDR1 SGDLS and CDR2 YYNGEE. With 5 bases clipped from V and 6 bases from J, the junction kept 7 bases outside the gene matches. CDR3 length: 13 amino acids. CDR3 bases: TGTGCCAGCAGGGCACAGGGGAGCGATGGCTACACCTTC. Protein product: CASRAQGSDGYTF.

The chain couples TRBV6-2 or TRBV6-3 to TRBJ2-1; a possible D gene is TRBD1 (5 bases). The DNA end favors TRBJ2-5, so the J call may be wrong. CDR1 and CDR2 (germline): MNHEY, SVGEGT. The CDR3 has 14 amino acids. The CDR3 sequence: CASSYDRGPRSQYF. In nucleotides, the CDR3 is TGTGCCAGCAGTTACGACAGAGGTCCCCGGTCCCAGTACTTC.

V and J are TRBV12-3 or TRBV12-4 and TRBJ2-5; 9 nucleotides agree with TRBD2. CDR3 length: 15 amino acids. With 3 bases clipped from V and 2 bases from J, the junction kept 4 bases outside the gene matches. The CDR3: CASSFGLAGQETQYF. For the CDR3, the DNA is TGTGCCAGCAGTTTTGGTCTAGCGGGGCAAGAGACCCAGTACTTC.

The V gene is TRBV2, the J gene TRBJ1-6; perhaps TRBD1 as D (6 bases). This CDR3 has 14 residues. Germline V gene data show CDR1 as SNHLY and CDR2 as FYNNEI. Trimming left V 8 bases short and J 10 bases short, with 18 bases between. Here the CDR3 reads CASGGDIQSSPLHF. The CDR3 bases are TGTGCCAGCGGGGGGGACATTCAAAGCTCACCCCTCCACTTT.

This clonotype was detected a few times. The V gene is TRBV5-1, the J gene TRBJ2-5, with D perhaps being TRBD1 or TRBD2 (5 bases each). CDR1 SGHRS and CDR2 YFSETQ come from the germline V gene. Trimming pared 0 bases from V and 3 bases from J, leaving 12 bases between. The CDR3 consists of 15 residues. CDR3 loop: CASSLAGTVEETQYF. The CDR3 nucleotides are TGCGCCAGCAGCTTGGCAGGGACGGTGGAAGAGACCCAGTACTTC. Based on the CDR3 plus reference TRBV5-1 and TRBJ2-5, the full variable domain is KAGVTQTPRYLIKTRGQQVTLSCSPISGHRSVSWYQQTPGQGLQFLFEYFSETQRNKGNFPGRFSGRQFSNSRSEMNVSTLELGDSALYLCASSLAGTVEETQYFGPGTRLLVL.

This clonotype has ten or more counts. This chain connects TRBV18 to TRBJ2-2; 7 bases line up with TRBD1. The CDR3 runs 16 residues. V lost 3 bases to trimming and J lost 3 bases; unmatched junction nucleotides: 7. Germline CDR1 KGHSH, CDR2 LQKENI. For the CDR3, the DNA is TGTGCCAGCTCACCTCCGGGACAGCGCTACACCGGGGAGCTGTTTTTT. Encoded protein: CASSPPGQRYTGELFF. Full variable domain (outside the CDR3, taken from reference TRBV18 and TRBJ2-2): NAGVMQNPRHLVRRRGQEARLRCSPMKGHSHVYWYRQLPEEGLKFMVYLQKENIIDESGMPKERFSAEFPKEGPSILRIQQVVRGDSAAYFCASSPPGQRYTGELFFGEGSRLTVL.

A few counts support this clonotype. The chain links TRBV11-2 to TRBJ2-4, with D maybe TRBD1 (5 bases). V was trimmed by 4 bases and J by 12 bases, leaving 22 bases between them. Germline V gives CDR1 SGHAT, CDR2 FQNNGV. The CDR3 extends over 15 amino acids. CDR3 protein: CASSSFQTDSHHQYF. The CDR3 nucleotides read TGTGCCAGCAGCTCCTTCCAAACCGACAGCCACCATCAGTACTTC.

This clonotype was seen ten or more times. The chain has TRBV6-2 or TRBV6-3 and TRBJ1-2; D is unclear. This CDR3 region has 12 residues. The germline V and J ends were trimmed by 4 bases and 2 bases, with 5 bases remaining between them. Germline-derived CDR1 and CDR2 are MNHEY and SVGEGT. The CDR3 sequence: CASSFNNYGYTF. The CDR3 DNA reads TGTGCCAGCAGTTTTAACAACTATGGCTACACCTTC.

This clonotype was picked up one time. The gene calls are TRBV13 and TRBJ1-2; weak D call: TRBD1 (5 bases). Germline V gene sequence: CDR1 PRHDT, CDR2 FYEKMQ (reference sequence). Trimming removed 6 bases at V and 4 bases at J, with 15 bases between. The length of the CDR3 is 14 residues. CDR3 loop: CASRWVSGPYGYTF. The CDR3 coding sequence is TGTGCCAGCAGGTGGGTTTCAGGGCCCTATGGCTACACCTTC.

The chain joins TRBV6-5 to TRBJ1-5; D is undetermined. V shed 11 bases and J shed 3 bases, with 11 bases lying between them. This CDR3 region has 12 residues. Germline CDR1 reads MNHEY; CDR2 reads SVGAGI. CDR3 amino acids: CARRRLNQPQHF. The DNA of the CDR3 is TGTGCCCGCCGACGGCTCAATCAGCCCCAGCATTTT.

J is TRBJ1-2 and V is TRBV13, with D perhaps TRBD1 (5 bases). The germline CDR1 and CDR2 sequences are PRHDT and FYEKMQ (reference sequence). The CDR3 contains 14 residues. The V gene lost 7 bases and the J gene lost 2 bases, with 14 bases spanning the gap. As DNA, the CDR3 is TGTGCCAGCACCTCCGGGGGTATAAACTATGGCTACACCTTC. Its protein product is CASTSGGINYGYTF. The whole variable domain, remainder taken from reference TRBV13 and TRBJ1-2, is AAGVIQSPRHLIKEKRETATLKCYPIPRHDTVYWYQQGPGQDPQFLISFYEKMQSDKGSIPDRFSAQQFSDYHSELNMSSLELGDSALYFCASTSGGINYGYTFGSGTRLTVV.

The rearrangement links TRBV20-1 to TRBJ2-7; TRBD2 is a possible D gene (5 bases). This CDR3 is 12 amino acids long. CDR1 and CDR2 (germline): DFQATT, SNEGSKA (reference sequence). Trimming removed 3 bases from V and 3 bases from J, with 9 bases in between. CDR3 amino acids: CSARYEGYEQYF. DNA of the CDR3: TGCAGTGCTAGGTACGAGGGCTACGAGCAGTACTTC.

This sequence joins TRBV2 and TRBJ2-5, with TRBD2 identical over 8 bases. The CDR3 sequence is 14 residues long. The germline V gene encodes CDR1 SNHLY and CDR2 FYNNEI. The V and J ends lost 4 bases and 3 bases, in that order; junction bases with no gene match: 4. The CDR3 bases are TGTGCCAGCAGTGGGGCAGCGGGGGAAGAGACCCAGTACTTC. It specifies CASSGAAGEETQYF.

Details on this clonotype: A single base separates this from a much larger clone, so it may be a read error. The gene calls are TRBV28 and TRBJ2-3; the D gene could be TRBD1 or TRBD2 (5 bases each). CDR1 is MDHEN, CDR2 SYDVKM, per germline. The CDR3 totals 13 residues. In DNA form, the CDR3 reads TGTACCAGCGCAAGGGACAGCACAGATACGCAGTATTTT. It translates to CTSARDSTDTQYF.

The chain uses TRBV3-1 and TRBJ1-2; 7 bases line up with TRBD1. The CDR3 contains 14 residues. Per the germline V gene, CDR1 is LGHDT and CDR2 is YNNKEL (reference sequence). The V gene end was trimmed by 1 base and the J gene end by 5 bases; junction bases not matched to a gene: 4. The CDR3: CASSQAQGEYGYTF. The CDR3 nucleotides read TGTGCCAGCAGCCAAGCTCAGGGGGAGTATGGCTACACCTTC.

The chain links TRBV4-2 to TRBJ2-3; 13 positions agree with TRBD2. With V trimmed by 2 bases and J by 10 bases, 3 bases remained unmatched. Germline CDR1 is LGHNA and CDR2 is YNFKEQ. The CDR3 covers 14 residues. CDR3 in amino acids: CASSQTSGGEPQYF. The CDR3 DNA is TGTGCCAGCAGCCAAACTAGCGGGGGGGAGCCGCAGTATTTT.

Here the CDR3 reads CASSPLAEETQYF. As DNA, the CDR3 is TGTGCCAGCAGTCCTCTAGCGGAGGAGACCCAGTACTTC. This chain uses TRBV5-8 with TRBJ2-5, with 7 bases fitting TRBD2. The CDR3 sequence is 13 residues long. With 5 bases clipped from V and 5 bases from J, the junction kept 6 bases outside the gene matches. Germline V gives CDR1 SGHTS, CDR2 YDEGEE.

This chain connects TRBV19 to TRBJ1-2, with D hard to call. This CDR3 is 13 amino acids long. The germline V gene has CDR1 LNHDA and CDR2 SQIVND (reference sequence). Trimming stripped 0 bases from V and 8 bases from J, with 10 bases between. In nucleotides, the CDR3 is TGTGCCAGTAGTATAGATAGGAGTCTGGGCTACACCTTC. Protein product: CASSIDRSLGYTF.

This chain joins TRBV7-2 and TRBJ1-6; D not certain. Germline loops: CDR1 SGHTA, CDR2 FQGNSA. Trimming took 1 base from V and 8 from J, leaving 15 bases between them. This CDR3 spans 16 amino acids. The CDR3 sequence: CASSLEGTPTYSPLHF. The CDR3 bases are TGTGCCAGCAGCTTAGAGGGAACCCCGACCTATTCACCCCTCCACTTT.

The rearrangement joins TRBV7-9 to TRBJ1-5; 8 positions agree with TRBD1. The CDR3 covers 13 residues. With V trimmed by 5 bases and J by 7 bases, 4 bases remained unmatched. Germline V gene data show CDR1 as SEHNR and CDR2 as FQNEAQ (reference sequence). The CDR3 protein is CASSPQGEQPQHF. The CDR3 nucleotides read TGTGCCAGCAGCCCACAGGGGGAGCAGCCCCAGCATTTT.

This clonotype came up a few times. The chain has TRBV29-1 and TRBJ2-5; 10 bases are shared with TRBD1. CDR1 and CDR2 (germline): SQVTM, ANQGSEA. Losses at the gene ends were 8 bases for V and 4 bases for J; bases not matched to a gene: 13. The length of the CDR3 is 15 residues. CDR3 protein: CSKLPGQGSGETQYF. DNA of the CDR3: TGCAGCAAACTACCGGGACAGGGGTCCGGAGAGACCCAGTACTTC.

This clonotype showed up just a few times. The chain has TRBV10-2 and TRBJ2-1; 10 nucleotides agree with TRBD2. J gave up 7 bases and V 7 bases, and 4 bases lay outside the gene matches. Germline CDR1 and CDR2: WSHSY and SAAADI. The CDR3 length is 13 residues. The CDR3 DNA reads TGCGCCAGCACGCTAGCGGGGGCAAATGAGCAGTTCTTC. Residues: CASTLAGANEQFF.

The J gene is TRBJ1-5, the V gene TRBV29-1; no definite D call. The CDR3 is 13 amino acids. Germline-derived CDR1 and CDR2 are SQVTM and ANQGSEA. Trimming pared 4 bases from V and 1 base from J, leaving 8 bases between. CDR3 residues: CSVGWGSNQPQHF. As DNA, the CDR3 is TGCAGCGTTGGATGGGGAAGCAATCAGCCCCAGCATTTT. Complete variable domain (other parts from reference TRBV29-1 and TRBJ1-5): SAVISQKPSRDICQRGTSLTIQCQVDSQVTMMFWYRQQPGQSLTLIATANQGSEATYESGFVIDKFPISRPNLTFSTLTVSNMSPEDSSIYLCSVGWGSNQPQHFGDGTRLSIL.

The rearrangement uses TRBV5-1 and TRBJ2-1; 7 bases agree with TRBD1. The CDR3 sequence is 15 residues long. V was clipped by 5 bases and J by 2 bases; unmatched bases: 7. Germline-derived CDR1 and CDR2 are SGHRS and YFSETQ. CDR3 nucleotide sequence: TGCGCCAGCAGGAAAACAGGGGACGCCTACAATGAGCAGTTCTTC. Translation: CASRKTGDAYNEQFF.